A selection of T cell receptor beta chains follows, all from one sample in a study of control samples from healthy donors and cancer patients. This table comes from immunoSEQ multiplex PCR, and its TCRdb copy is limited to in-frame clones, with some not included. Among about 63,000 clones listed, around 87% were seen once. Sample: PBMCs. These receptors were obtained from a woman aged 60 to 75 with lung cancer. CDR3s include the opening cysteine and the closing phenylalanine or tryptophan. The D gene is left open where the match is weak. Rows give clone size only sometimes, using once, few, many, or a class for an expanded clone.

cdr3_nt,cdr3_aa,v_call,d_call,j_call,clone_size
TGTGCCAGCAGCTTAGGACAGACAAATGAAAAACTGTTTTTT,CASSLGQTNEKLFF,TRBV7-2,-,TRBJ1-4,-
TGTGCCAGCAGTCCAACCCGGATTAGCAATCAGCCCCAGCATTTT,CASSPTRISNQPQHF,TRBV7-8,-,TRBJ1-5,-
TGTGCCAGCAGCCTGGGACAGGGCTATGGCTACACCTTC,CASSLGQGYGYTF,TRBV7-3,TRBD1,TRBJ1-2,-
TGTGCCAGCAGCCCAGGTCGTAGCGGGGTCTACAATGAGCAGTTCTTC,CASSPGRSGVYNEQFF,TRBV7-8,TRBD2,TRBJ2-1,-
TGTGCCAGCTCACCGCAGTCATCTAACACTGAAGCTTTCTTT,CASSPQSSNTEAFF,TRBV18,-,TRBJ1-1,-
TGTGCCAGCAGCCTTGGACTAGCGGGAGCCTACGAGCAGTACTTC,CASSLGLAGAYEQYF,TRBV14,TRBD2,TRBJ2-7,-
TGCGCCAGCAGCCAACGCGGGGGGGCCAGGAATGAGCAGTTCTTC,CASSQRGGARNEQFF,TRBV4-1,TRBD2,TRBJ2-1,-
TGTGCCAGTAGTATACCGGGGACTGAAGCTTTCTTT,CASSIPGTEAFF,TRBV19,-,TRBJ1-1,-
TGTGCCAGCAGTTACTTTCCGGGGGGGCAAGGTTACGAGCAGTACTTC,CASSYFPGGQGYEQYF,TRBV6-2/TRBV6-3,TRBD2,TRBJ2-7,few
TGTGCCAGCAGCTTACAGGGTGTCGGGGAGCTGTTTTTT,CASSLQGVGELFF,TRBV11-2,-,TRBJ2-2,-
TGTGCCACCAGTGATCCGCGAACAGCAAATCAGCCCCAGCATTTT,CATSDPRTANQPQHF,TRBV24-1,-,TRBJ1-5,once
TGCGCCAGCAGCTTGGGGTTCTCTGGAAACACCATATATTTT,CASSLGFSGNTIYF,TRBV5-1,-,TRBJ1-3,once
TGCGCCAGCAGCTTGGCATATACAGGGGGCGGCAGAGATACGCAGTATTTT,CASSLAYTGGGRDTQYF,TRBV5-1,TRBD1,TRBJ2-3,few
TGTGCCAGCAGAATCCGACAGGGCTACGAGCAGTACTTC,CASRIRQGYEQYF,TRBV5-8,TRBD1,TRBJ2-7,-
TGCGCCAGCAGTCCACTAGCAAAAACCGGGGATGAGCAGTTCTTC,CASSPLAKTGDEQFF,TRBV5-1,-,TRBJ2-1,-
TGTGCCACCAGTGATTTGCCGGGACAGGGGAGGGAGACCCAGTACTTC,CATSDLPGQGRETQYF,TRBV24-1,TRBD1,TRBJ2-5,-
TGTGCCAGCCGGTCGGGGCTCGAGGCTTCACCCCTCCACTTT,CASRSGLEASPLHF,TRBV6-5,-,TRBJ1-6,-
TGTGCCAGCAGGGTTAGGGTTAGGAATTCACCCCTCCACTTT,CASRVRVRNSPLHF,TRBV2,-,TRBJ1-6,-
TGTGCCAGCAGTACGAACACCGGGGAGCTGTTTTTT,CASSTNTGELFF,TRBV6-5,-,TRBJ2-2,-
TGTGCCAGCAGCCTTCAAGAGACCCAGTACTTC,CASSLQETQYF,TRBV7-8,-,TRBJ2-5,-
TGTGCCAGCAGGGGGACAGGGGGCTCTGGAAACACCATATATTTT,CASRGTGGSGNTIYF,TRBV2,TRBD1,TRBJ1-3,-
TGTGCCAGCAGTGAATTGGGTCGAAGAGCCCAAGAGACCCAGTACTTC,CASSELGRRAQETQYF,TRBV25-1,-,TRBJ2-5,-
TGCGCCAGCAGCCAAAACGGACAGGGGGCAAATCAGCCCCAGCATTTT,CASSQNGQGANQPQHF,TRBV4-1,TRBD1,TRBJ1-5,few
TGTGCCAGCAGTGAATCTACTGAGGAAAAACTGTTTTTT,CASSESTEEKLFF,TRBV2,-,TRBJ1-4,-
TGTGCCGTCCGAGACAGGTTATATAATTCACCCCTCCACTTT,CAVRDRLYNSPLHF,TRBV3-1/TRBV3-2,-,TRBJ1-6,-
TGTGCCAGCAGCTTAGAGGAGGGGGGGCCTTGGTACGAGCAGTACTTC,CASSLEEGGPWYEQYF,TRBV11-2,-,TRBJ2-7,-
TGTGCCAGCAGCTTTGACAGGGGAAGTTGGAATGAGCAGTTCTTC,CASSFDRGSWNEQFF,TRBV5-4,TRBD1,TRBJ2-1,-
TGTGCCAGCAGTCCCCCGGGACTACGCACAGATACGCAGTATTTT,CASSPPGLRTDTQYF,TRBV6-5,TRBD2,TRBJ2-3,-
TGTGCCACCAGTGATTCCGGGACTAGCGTGGGCTATGAGCAGTTCTTC,CATSDSGTSVGYEQFF,TRBV24-1,TRBD2,TRBJ2-1,-